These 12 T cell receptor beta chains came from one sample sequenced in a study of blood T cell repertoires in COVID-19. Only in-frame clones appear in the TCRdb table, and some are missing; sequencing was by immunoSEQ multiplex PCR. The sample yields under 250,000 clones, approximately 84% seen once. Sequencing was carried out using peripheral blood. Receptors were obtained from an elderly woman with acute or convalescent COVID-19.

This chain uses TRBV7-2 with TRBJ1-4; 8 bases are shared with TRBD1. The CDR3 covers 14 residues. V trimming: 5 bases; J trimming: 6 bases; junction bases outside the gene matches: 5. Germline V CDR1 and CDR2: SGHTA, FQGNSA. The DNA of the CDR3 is TGTGCCAGCAGCCCGGACAGGGCCTATGAAAAACTGTTTTTT. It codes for CASSPDRAYEKLFF.

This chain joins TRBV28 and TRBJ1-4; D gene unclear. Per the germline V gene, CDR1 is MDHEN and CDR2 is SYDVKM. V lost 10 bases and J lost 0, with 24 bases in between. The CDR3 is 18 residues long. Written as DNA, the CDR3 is TGTGCCACTTCCCCAATCCAGAGAACACGGGCAACTAATGAAAAACTGTTTTTT. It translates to CATSPIQRTRATNEKLFF.

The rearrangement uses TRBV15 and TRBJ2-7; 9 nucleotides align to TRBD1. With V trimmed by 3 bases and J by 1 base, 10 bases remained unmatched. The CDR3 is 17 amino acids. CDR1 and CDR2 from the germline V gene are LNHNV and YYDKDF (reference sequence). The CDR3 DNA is TGTGCCACCAGCAGTCAAAACAGGGGGCGCGGATCCTACGAGCAGTACTTC. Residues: CATSSQNRGRGSYEQYF.

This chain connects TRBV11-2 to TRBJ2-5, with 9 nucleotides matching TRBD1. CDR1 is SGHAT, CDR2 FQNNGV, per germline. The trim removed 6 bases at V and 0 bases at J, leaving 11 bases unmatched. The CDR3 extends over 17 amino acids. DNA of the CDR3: TGTGCCAGCAGTCGGACAGGGGCGATCTTCTACCAAGAGACCCAGTACTTC. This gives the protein CASSRTGAIFYQETQYF.

The DNA for the CDR3 is TGTGCCAGCAGCGCCAGCGGGGGGCCCTACGAGCAGTACTTC. Protein product: CASSASGGPYEQYF. This chain joins TRBV7-2 and TRBJ2-7; TRBD2 aligns across 9 bases. With 5 bases clipped from V and 2 bases from J, the junction kept 4 bases outside the gene matches. Per the germline V gene, CDR1 is SGHTA and CDR2 is FQGNSA. CDR3 length: 14 residues.

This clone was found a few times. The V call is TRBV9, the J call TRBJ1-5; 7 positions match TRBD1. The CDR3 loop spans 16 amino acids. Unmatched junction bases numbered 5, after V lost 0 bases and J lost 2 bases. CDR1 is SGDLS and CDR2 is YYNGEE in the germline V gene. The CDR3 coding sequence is TGTGCCAGCAGCGTAGCTTGGCAGGGGGGCAATCAGCCCCAGCATTTT. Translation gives CASSVAWQGGNQPQHF.

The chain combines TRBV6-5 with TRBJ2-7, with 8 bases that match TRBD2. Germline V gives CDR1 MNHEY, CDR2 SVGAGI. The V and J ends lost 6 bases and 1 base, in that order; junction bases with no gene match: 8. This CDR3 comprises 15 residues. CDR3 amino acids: CASSPGRGDSYEQYF. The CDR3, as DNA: TGTGCCAGCAGCCCGGGGCGGGGGGATTCCTACGAGCAGTACTTC.

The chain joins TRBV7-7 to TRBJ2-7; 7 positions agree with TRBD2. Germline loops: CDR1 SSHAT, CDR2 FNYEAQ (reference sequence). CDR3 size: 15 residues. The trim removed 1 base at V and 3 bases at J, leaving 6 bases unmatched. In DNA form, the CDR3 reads TGTGCCAGCAGCTTAGGGGAGGGAGCCATCTACGAGCAGTACTTC. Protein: CASSLGEGAIYEQYF. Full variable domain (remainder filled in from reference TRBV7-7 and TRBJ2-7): GAGVSQSPRYKVTKRGQDVTLRCDPISSHATLYWYQQALGQGPEFLTYFNYEAQPDKSGLPSDRFSAERPEGSISTLTIQRTEQRDSAMYRCASSLGEGAIYEQYFGPGTRLTVT.

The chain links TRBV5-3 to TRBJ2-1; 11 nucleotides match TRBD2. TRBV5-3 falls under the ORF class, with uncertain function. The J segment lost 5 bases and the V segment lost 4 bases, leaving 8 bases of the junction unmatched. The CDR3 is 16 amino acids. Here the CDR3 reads CARSRGTSGLDNEQFF. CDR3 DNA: TGTGCCAGAAGCAGAGGGACTAGCGGACTAGACAATGAGCAGTTCTTC.

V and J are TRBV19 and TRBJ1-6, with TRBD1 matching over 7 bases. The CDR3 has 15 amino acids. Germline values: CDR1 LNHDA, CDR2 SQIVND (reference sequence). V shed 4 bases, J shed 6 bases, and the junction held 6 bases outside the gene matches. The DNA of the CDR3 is TGTGCCAGTAGTACCCACAGGGGTGGTAATTCACCCCTCCACTTT. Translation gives CASSTHRGGNSPLHF.

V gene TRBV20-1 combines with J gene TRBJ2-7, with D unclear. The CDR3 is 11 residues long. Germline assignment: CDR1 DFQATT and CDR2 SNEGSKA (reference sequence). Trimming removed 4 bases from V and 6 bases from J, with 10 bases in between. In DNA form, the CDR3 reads TGCAGTGCTACTTGGAGTCTCGAGCAGTACTTC. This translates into CSATWSLEQYF.

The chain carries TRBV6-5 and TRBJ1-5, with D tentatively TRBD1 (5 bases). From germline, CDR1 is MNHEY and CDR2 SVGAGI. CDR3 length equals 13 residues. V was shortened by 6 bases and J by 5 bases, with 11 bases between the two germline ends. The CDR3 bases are TGTGCCAGCAGGTGGCAGGGTGATCAGCCCCAGCATTTT. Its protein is CASRWQGDQPQHF.